The source of this T cell receptor (beta chain) is a study of cytomegalovirus exposure and HLA in healthy donors. Study-wide points: There were some V segments, including TRBV6-2 and TRBV6-3, excluded as indistinguishable. In a later analysis, productive TCRs from donors in an Asian-associated ancestry cluster reportedly carried fewer N-insertions than the cohort mean.

This clone has only a few counts. What it binds is unknown. The PCR employed 60 Vbeta primers together with 13 Jbeta primers. Generated by immunoSEQ multiplex PCR, the TCRdb table keeps only in-frame clones and is missing some. The table has some 120,000 clones, 15% seen once. Trimming shortened V by 5 bases and J by 0 bases, and 14 bases separated the two germline ends. Germline CDR1 and CDR2: SGHTA and FQGTGA. This CDR3 has 15 residues. This receptor was taken from a woman aged 18-29 years in good health and CMV-seronegative. The V and J genes are TRBV7-3 and TRBJ2-7; D possibly corresponds to TRBD2 (5 bases). The sequenced sample was PBMCs. This chain's CDR3 is CASSLSGVSSYEQYF. CDR3 coding DNA: TGTGCCAGCAGCCTCTCCGGGGTAAGCTCCTACGAGCAGTACTTC.